Presented here are 9 T cell receptor beta chains from one specimen sequenced in a study of cytomegalovirus exposure and HLA in healthy donors. A multiplex PCR was run with 60 Vbeta primers and 13 Jbeta primers. The assay was immunoSEQ multiplex PCR, and TCRdb's table has in-frame clones only and misses some. In the table there are 200,000 or so clones, around 84% of which are singletons. Material: PBMCs. The receptors here all came from a woman aged 45 to 65 in good health and CMV-seropositive.

This clone turned up a few times. The genes are TRBV4-3 and TRBJ1-6, with a weak D call TRBD1 (6 bases). Germline lookup yields CDR1 LGHNA and CDR2 YSLEER. V lost 7 bases to trimming and J lost 6 bases, with 22 bases between them. The length of the CDR3 is 17 residues. The CDR3 DNA reads TGCGCCAGCATCGCCCGAACTTCGGGACAAGTTAATTCACCCCTCCACTTT. This translates into CASIARTSGQVNSPLHF.

This chain joins TRBV5-1 and TRBJ1-4; 9 nucleotides line up with TRBD1. V dropped 5 bases and J dropped 7; count of bases not matched to a gene: 6. This CDR3 comprises 14 residues. CDR1 is SGHRS and CDR2 is YFSETQ in the germline V gene. CDR3 amino acids: CASRFGTGLEKLFF. Here the CDR3 DNA reads TGCGCCAGCAGGTTCGGGACAGGGCTTGAAAAACTGTTTTTT.

J is TRBJ1-1 and V is TRBV5-1, with D possibly TRBD1 on 5 matching bases. The CDR3 sequence is 15 residues long. Germline V lookup: CDR1 SGHRS, CDR2 YFSETQ. Trimming pared 2 bases from V and 2 bases from J, leaving 13 bases between. DNA for the CDR3: TGCGCCAGCAGCTTAGCCCCCGGGGGAAACACTGAAGCTTTCTTT. Translated, it gives CASSLAPGGNTEAFF.

This chain joins TRBV7-2 and TRBJ1-4, with TRBD1 identical over 10 bases. Trimming at V came to 1 base and at J to 7 bases, leaving 0 bases not matched to a gene. Germline V CDR1 and CDR2: SGHTA, FQGNSA. The CDR3 loop spans 14 amino acids. CDR3 bases: TGTGCCAGCAGCTTAGGGGACAGGGGTGAAAAACTGTTTTTT. This gives the protein CASSLGDRGEKLFF. Full variable domain (remainder filled in from reference TRBV7-2 and TRBJ1-4): GAGVSQSPSNKVTEKGKDVELRCDPISGHTALYWYRQSLGQGLEFLIYFQGNSAPDKSGLPSDRFSAERTGGSVSTLTIQRTQQEDSAVYLCASSLGDRGEKLFFGSGTQLSVL.

Notes on this clone: Sequence at one end of the junction differs from germline and may be a read error. The chain couples TRBV4-3 to TRBJ2-1; perhaps TRBD2 as D (6 bases). Germline CDR1 reads LGHNA; CDR2 reads YSLEER. The CDR3 consists of 13 residues. The CDR3 protein is CASSQGPEGEQLF. CDR3 bases: TGCGCCAGCAGCCAAGGTCCGGAGGGTGAGCAGCTCTTC.

V usage is TRBV13 and J usage is TRBJ2-1; D is unresolved. This CDR3 is built from 16 residues. The germline gives CDR1 PRHDT, CDR2 FYEKMQ (reference sequence). V was clipped by 5 bases and J by 2 bases, with 16 bases between them. The CDR3 bases are TGTGCCAGCAGCCCACCCTATAGCCGACCCTACAATGAGCAGTTCTTC. Its translation: CASSPPYSRPYNEQFF.

This clone has only one observation. The chain couples TRBV2 to TRBJ1-2; maybe TRBD1 (5 bases). Germline loops: CDR1 SNHLY, CDR2 FYNNEI. The CDR3 totals 14 residues. V gave up 2 bases and J gave up 1 base, with 8 bases separating them. The DNA for the CDR3 is TGTGCCAGCAGTGAATTAGGGGATAACTATGGCTACACCTTC. Its protein is CASSELGDNYGYTF.

In its sample, this clone was seen once. The rearrangement links TRBV5-8 to TRBJ2-1; D may be TRBD2 (5 bases). Germline V gene data show CDR1 as SGHTS and CDR2 as YDEGEE. With 2 bases removed from V and 10 bases from J, the gap between germline ends came to 16 bases. The CDR3 runs to 14 residues. The CDR3 coding sequence is TGTGCCAGCAGCTTTACGACTACCTTGGGGGAGCAGTTCTTC. Translation: CASSFTTTLGEQFF.

V usage is TRBV10-3 and J usage is TRBJ2-2; 13 bases align to TRBD2. Losses at the gene ends were 10 bases for V and 4 bases for J; bases not matched to a gene: 6. The CDR3 covers 15 residues. The germline CDR1 and CDR2 sequences are ENHRY and SYGVKD. The CDR3 bases are TGTGCCACTGCGAGACTAGCGGGGGGCACCGGGGAGCTGTTTTTT. Its protein product is CATARLAGGTGELFF.